Following are 30 T cell receptor beta chains from one sample sequenced in a study of identical twins. MiXCR, run by TCRdb on the 5' RACE reads, gives a single entry per CDR3 protein. The sample includes 1,800,000 or so distinct CDR3 sequences, around 29% of them seen just once. Sequenced material: cord blood. The origin of the receptors is a newborn girl in good health.

In its sample, this clonotype was seen once. The rearrangement uses TRBV6-5 and TRBJ2-2; D remains ambiguous. Trimming took off 7 bases at V and 0 bases at J, with 9 bases between the two ends. This CDR3 is 14 amino acids long. Germline assignment: CDR1 MNHEY and CDR2 SVGAGI. CDR3 DNA sequence: TGTGCCAGCACCGATGACACGAACACCGGGGAGCTGTTTTTT. It translates to CASTDDTNTGELFF.

The chain couples TRBV2 to TRBJ2-3; perhaps TRBD1 as D (6 bases). The germline CDR1 and CDR2 sequences are SNHLY and FYNNEI. The CDR3 has 15 amino acids. V dropped 6 bases and J dropped 0 bases, with 13 bases sitting between them. The CDR3 sequence: CASRHRVRSTDTQYF. The CDR3 bases are TGTGCCAGCAGGCACAGGGTAAGGAGCACAGATACGCAGTATTTT.

The rearrangement uses TRBV20-1 and TRBJ1-1; 8 nucleotides match TRBD1. The CDR3 totals 16 residues. CDR1 and CDR2 (germline): DFQATT, SNEGSKA (reference sequence). V shed 0 bases and J 1 base; nucleotides not matched to a gene: 7. The CDR3 is CSARDWPDRANTEAFF. DNA of the CDR3: TGCAGTGCTAGAGATTGGCCGGACAGGGCGAACACTGAAGCTTTCTTT.

This clonotype has at least ten counts. V and J are TRBV6-5 and TRBJ1-1; possible D gene TRBD1, 5 bases. The CDR3 length is 13 residues. Germline values: CDR1 MNHEY, CDR2 SVGAGI. Trimming took 5 bases from V and 1 from J, leaving 8 bases between them. The CDR3 loop is CASSRDGNTEAFF. The CDR3 DNA reads as TGTGCCAGCAGTAGGGACGGGAACACTGAAGCTTTCTTT.

This clonotype was detected a few times. The CDR3 region has the DNA TGTGCCAGCAGTTACGGCGGGGTAGGCTACAATGAGCAGTTCTTC. Translating it yields CASSYGGVGYNEQFF. The chain uses TRBV6-2 or TRBV6-3 and TRBJ2-1; TRBD2 might be the D (6 bases). CDR1 and CDR2 from the germline V gene are MNHEY and SVGEGT. V lost 2 bases and J 3 bases, leaving 11 bases between the germline ends. The CDR3 length is 15 residues.

This clonotype came up many times. The chain uses TRBV29-1 and TRBJ2-1, with 10 bases identical to TRBD2. J lost 6 bases, V lost 4 bases, and 12 bases had no gene match. The CDR3 length is 16 residues. CDR1 and CDR2 (germline): SQVTM, ANQGSEA. CDR3 region: CSVALAGGLESNEQFF. Here the CDR3 DNA reads TGCAGCGTTGCTTTAGCGGGAGGTTTAGAGAGCAATGAGCAGTTCTTC.

The chain combines TRBV7-9 with TRBJ1-2; 7 bases are shared with TRBD1. This CDR3 has 13 amino acids. Germline assignment: CDR1 SEHNR and CDR2 FQNEAQ (reference sequence). The V gene end was trimmed by 0 bases and the J gene end by 6 bases; junction bases not matched to a gene: 1. The CDR3 DNA sequence: TGTGCCAGCAGCTTAGCCGGGACAGATGGCTACACCTTC. Translating gives CASSLAGTDGYTF. The complete variable domain, with remaining parts taken from reference TRBV7-9 and TRBJ1-2, reads DTGVSQNPRHKITKRGQNVTFRCDPISEHNRLYWYRQTLGQGPEFLTYFQNEAQLEKSRLLSDRFSAERPKGSFSTLEIQRTEQGDSAMYLCASSLAGTDGYTFGSGTRLTVV.

This clonotype was seen a handful of times. This sequence joins TRBV7-2 and TRBJ2-5; TRBD2 matches at 9 bases. This CDR3 contains 15 residues. Germline CDR1 reads SGHTA; CDR2 reads FQGNSA. V lost 1 base to trimming and J lost 4 bases; unmatched junction nucleotides: 4. Here the CDR3 DNA reads TGTGCCAGCAGCTTAGTGCGGGGGGGGGTAGAGACCCAGTACTTC. Protein product: CASSLVRGGVETQYF. The variable domain in full, with the rest retrieved from reference TRBV7-2 and TRBJ2-5, is GAGVSQSPSNKVTEKGKDVELRCDPISGHTALYWYRQSLGQGLEFLIYFQGNSAPDKSGLPSDRFSAERTGGSVSTLTIQRTQQEDSAVYLCASSLVRGGVETQYFGPGTRLLVL.

V and J are TRBV6-5 and TRBJ2-1; 12 bases align to TRBD2. Unmatched junction bases numbered 4, after V lost 4 bases and J lost 9 bases. Germline V gene data show CDR1 as MNHEY and CDR2 as SVGAGI. This CDR3 spans 14 amino acids. In DNA form, the CDR3 reads TGTGCCAGCAGTTCCCTAGCGGGGGGGGTTGAGCAGTTCTTC. Protein sequence: CASSSLAGGVEQFF.

The J gene is TRBJ1-2, the V gene TRBV20-1; D may be TRBD1 (6 bases). The CDR3 contains 13 residues. Germline-derived CDR1 and CDR2 are DFQATT and SNEGSKA (reference sequence). Deletions cut 5 bases from V and 0 bases from J, with 10 bases between. The CDR3 nucleotides read TGCAGTGCTCCTCGGACAGCTAACTATGGCTACACCTTC. It encodes CSAPRTANYGYTF.

V gene TRBV7-2 combines with J gene TRBJ2-2; D is uncertain. V was pared by 3 bases and J by 0 bases, with 11 bases between. The CDR3 is 16 residues long. From germline, CDR1 is SGHTA and CDR2 FQGNSA. The CDR3 DNA sequence: TGTGCCAGCAGCTTGCTCGTTATTACGAACACCGGGGAGCTGTTTTTT. Its protein is CASSLLVITNTGELFF.

V usage is TRBV12-3 or TRBV12-4 and J usage is TRBJ1-1; tentative D call: TRBD1 (5 bases). Trimming took 5 bases from V and 5 from J, leaving 18 bases between them. This CDR3 is 15 amino acids long. CDR3 in amino acids: CASSPSPGGWTEAFF. CDR3 DNA: TGTGCCAGCAGTCCTTCGCCCGGGGGTTGGACTGAAGCTTTCTTT.

This clonotype was observed a few times. This may be a read error, as it is one base from a much larger clone. V and J are TRBV24-1 and TRBJ1-2; no clear D. CDR1 and CDR2 from the germline V gene are KGHDR and SFDVKD. The V gene lost 3 bases and the J gene lost 3 bases, with 1 base spanning the gap. The CDR3 consists of 11 residues. CDR3 sequence: CATSDDYGYTF. CDR3 nucleotide sequence: TGTGCCACCAGTGATGACTATGGCTACACCTTC.

The genes are TRBV20-1 and TRBJ2-7, with no clear D. Germline assignment: CDR1 DFQATT and CDR2 SNEGSKA (reference sequence). The CDR3 runs 13 residues. V was pared by 3 bases and J by 3 bases, with 12 bases between. CDR3 loop: CSASRVPDYEQYF. CDR3 sequence (DNA): TGCAGTGCTAGCCGCGTTCCCGACTACGAGCAGTACTTC.

The chain has TRBV5-1 and TRBJ2-1; no definite D call. This CDR3 spans 12 amino acids. Germline V gene data show CDR1 as SGHRS and CDR2 as YFSETQ. Deletions cut 4 bases from V and 12 bases from J, with 14 bases between. The CDR3: CASSRSTDTQFF. CDR3 DNA sequence: TGCGCCAGCAGCCGGAGCACAGATACGCAGTTCTTC.

The chain employs TRBV6-6 and TRBJ1-5; no definite D call. This CDR3 has 14 amino acids. Germline lookup yields CDR1 MNHNY and CDR2 SVGAGI (reference sequence). The V end was cut by 7 bases, the J end by 0 bases, with 10 bases between. In DNA form, the CDR3 reads TGTGCCAGCACTGCTGCGGGTAGCAATCAGCCCCAGCATTTT. Protein: CASTAAGSNQPQHF.

This clonotype has a handful of counts. The chain joins TRBV4-2 to TRBJ1-2; TRBD1 aligns across 7 bases. With V trimmed by 0 bases and J by 8 bases, 9 bases remained unmatched. This CDR3 contains 15 residues. The V gene's germline CDR1 is LGHNA and CDR2 YNFKEQ. The CDR3 sequence: CASSQEIGQVSGYTF. CDR3 in DNA: TGTGCCAGCAGCCAAGAAATCGGACAGGTATCCGGCTACACCTTC.

CDR3 bases: TGTGCCAGCAGCTTGGGACAGGGCAGTTTGGGAGGCTACACCTTC. It codes for CASSLGQGSLGGYTF. The chain employs TRBV9 and TRBJ1-2; 9 bases line up with TRBD1. This CDR3 comprises 15 residues. Germline CDR1 reads SGDLS; CDR2 reads YYNGEE. The V and J ends lost 4 bases and 8 bases, in that order; junction bases with no gene match: 12.

In this sample, this clonotype turned up a few times. The chain is built from TRBV28 and TRBJ2-4; possible D gene TRBD1, 7 bases. This CDR3 has 15 amino acids. Germline CDR1 MDHEN, CDR2 SYDVKM. Trimming removed 5 bases from V and 5 bases from J, with 16 bases in between. CDR3 protein: CASSPPARGENIQYF. Written as DNA, the CDR3 is TGTGCCAGCAGTCCCCCCGCCAGGGGGGAAAACATTCAGTACTTC. The full variable domain, with the rest looked up from reference TRBV28 and TRBJ2-4, is DVKVTQSSRYLVKRTGEKVFLECVQDMDHENMFWYRQDPGLGLRLIYFSYDVKMKEKGDIPEGYSVSREKKERFSLILESASTNQTSMYLCASSPPARGENIQYFGAGTRLSVL.

A few counts support this clonotype. This chain links TRBV7-2 with TRBJ2-7; D possibly corresponds to TRBD2 (7 bases). V lost 1 base and J 0 bases, leaving 16 bases between the germline ends. The CDR3 spans 17 residues. Germline V gives CDR1 SGHTA, CDR2 FQGNSA. The DNA for the CDR3 is TGTGCCAGCAGCTTAGGTTCGGGGGGCAAAAGCTCCTACGAGCAGTACTTC. It encodes CASSLGSGGKSSYEQYF. The full variable domain, with the rest looked up from reference TRBV7-2 and TRBJ2-7, is GAGVSQSPSNKVTEKGKDVELRCDPISGHTALYWYRQSLGQGLEFLIYFQGNSAPDKSGLPSDRFSAERTGGSVSTLTIQRTQQEDSAVYLCASSLGSGGKSSYEQYFGPGTRLTVT.

The V call is TRBV20-1, the J call TRBJ2-1; a weak D match, TRBD2 (5 bases). The germline gives CDR1 DFQATT, CDR2 SNEGSKA (reference sequence). The CDR3 is made up of 15 amino acids. V was trimmed by 3 bases and J by 4 bases, leaving 16 bases between them. The CDR3 spells CSARRALGRYNEQFF. CDR3 bases: TGCAGTGCTAGGAGGGCCCTTGGCCGGTACAATGAGCAGTTCTTC.

This clonotype was observed a handful of times. J is TRBJ2-7 and V is TRBV7-2; 7 bases agree with TRBD2. The CDR3 contains 16 residues. Germline-derived CDR1 and CDR2 are SGHTA and FQGNSA. With 2 bases clipped from V and 2 bases from J, the junction kept 9 bases outside the gene matches. CDR3 sequence reads: CASSLHPTSWAYEQYF. In DNA form, the CDR3 reads TGTGCCAGCAGCTTACACCCGACTAGCTGGGCCTACGAGCAGTACTTC.

The sample holds a few counts of this clonotype. The chain has TRBV24-1 and TRBJ2-3; 7 nucleotides agree with TRBD2. V lost 5 bases to trimming and J lost 0 bases; unmatched junction nucleotides: 10. CDR1 and CDR2 (germline): KGHDR, SFDVKD. There are 17 residues in the CDR3. The DNA of the CDR3 is TGTGCCACCAGTGGTGCTAACCCAGCGGGGAGCACAGATACGCAGTATTTT. Translating gives CATSGANPAGSTDTQYF.

In this sample, this clonotype turned up many times. J is TRBJ2-7 and V is TRBV7-8; maybe TRBD2 (5 bases). CDR1 and CDR2 from the germline V gene are SGHVS and FQNEAQ. Trimming removed 2 bases at V and 0 bases at J, with 11 bases between. This CDR3 comprises 15 residues. This CDR3 is CASSLLGGSSYEQYF. The CDR3, as DNA: TGTGCCAGCAGCTTACTCGGTGGGAGCTCCTACGAGCAGTACTTC. Together with reference TRBV7-8 and TRBJ2-7, the CDR3 gives the full variable domain: GAGVSQSPRYKVAKRGQDVALRCDPISGHVSLFWYQQALGQGPEFLTYFQNEAQLDKSGLPSDRFFAERPEGSVSTLKIQRTQQEDSAVYLCASSLLGGSSYEQYFGPGTRLTVT.

In this sample, this clonotype turned up many times. The V gene is TRBV2, the J gene TRBJ2-7; TRBD2 is a possible D gene (6 bases). V was pared by 2 bases and J by 2 bases, with 7 bases between. This CDR3 is 13 amino acids long. Germline-derived CDR1 and CDR2 are SNHLY and FYNNEI. CDR3 sequence (DNA): TGTGCCAGCAGTGAACGGGAGACCTACGAGCAGTACTTC. This encodes CASSERETYEQYF.

This clonotype was observed a few times. The chain employs TRBV14 and TRBJ2-5; D tentatively fits TRBD1 or TRBD2 (5 bases each). Trimming took 2 bases from V and 2 from J, leaving 9 bases between them. Germline CDR1 and CDR2: SGHDN and FVKESK. The CDR3 is 14 residues long. The CDR3 DNA is TGTGCCAGCAGCCAATTGGGGGTTCAAGAGACCCAGTACTTC. As protein: CASSQLGVQETQYF.

The rearrangement links TRBV25-1 to TRBJ2-1; 7 bases map to TRBD2. Germline V lookup: CDR1 MGHDK, CDR2 SYGVNS. J gave up 0 bases and V 1 base, and 6 bases lay outside the gene matches. CDR3 size: 17 residues. The CDR3 DNA is TGTGCCAGCAGTGAATCTATGCGGGGGAGCTCCTACAATGAGCAGTTCTTC. Translation gives CASSESMRGSSYNEQFF.

V gene TRBV2 combines with J gene TRBJ1-2; no definite D call. Per germline, CDR1 SNHLY and CDR2 FYNNEI. V was trimmed by 10 bases and J by 0 bases, leaving 12 bases between them. The CDR3 extends over 13 amino acids. The CDR3 is CATRTVANYGYTF. The CDR3, as DNA: TGTGCCACCAGGACGGTAGCTAACTATGGCTACACCTTC.

This clonotype showed up just a few times. CDR3 bases: TGCGCCAGCAGTGAGCTCGGCGGGGGGGCCAAAAACATTCAGTACTTC. Protein sequence: CASSELGGGAKNIQYF. This chain uses TRBV10-2 with TRBJ2-4, with TRBD2 matching over 8 bases. With V trimmed by 2 bases and J by 1 base, 4 bases remained unmatched. This CDR3 is 16 amino acids long. The germline V gene has CDR1 WSHSY and CDR2 SAAADI.

The chain couples TRBV6-6 to TRBJ1-5; perhaps TRBD1 as D (5 bases). V lost 5 bases to trimming and J lost 4 bases, with 18 bases between them. Looked up from germline, CDR1 is MNHNY and CDR2 is SVGAGI (reference sequence). CDR3 length: 16 amino acids. Here the CDR3 reads CASSHKAGMVNQPQHF. The CDR3 DNA follows: TGTGCCAGCAGTCACAAGGCAGGGATGGTTAATCAGCCCCAGCATTTT.